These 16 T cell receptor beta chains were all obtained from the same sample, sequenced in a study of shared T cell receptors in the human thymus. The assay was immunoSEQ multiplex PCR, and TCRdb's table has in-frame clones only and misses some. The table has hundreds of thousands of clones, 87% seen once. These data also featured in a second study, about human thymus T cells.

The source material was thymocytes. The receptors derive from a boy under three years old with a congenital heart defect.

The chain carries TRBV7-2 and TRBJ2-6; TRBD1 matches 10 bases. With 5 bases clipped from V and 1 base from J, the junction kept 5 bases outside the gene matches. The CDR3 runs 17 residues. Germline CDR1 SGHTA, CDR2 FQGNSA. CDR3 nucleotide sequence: TGTGCCAGCAGCCTAGGACAGGGGGGGTCTGGGGCCAACGTCCTGACTTTC. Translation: CASSLGQGGSGANVLTF.

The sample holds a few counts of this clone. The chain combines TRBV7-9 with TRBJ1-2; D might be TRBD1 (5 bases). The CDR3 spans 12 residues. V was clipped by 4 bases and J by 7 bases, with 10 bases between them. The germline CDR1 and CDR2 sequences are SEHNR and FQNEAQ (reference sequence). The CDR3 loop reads CASSSGVSGYTF. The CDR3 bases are TGTGCCAGCAGCTCGGGGGTGAGTGGCTACACCTTC.

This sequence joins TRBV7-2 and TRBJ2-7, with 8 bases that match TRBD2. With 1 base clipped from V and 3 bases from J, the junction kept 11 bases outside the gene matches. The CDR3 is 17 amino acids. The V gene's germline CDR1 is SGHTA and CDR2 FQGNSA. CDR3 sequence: CASSLGLGRLAGYEQYF. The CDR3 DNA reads TGTGCCAGCAGCTTAGGTCTAGGGCGGCTAGCGGGCTACGAGCAGTACTTC.

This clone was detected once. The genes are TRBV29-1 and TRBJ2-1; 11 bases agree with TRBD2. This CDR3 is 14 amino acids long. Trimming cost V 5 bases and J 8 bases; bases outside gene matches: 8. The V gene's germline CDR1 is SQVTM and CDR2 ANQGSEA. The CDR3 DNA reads TGCAGCGTTCCTAGCGGGGGGTTCGGAGATGAGCAGTTCTTC. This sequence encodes CSVPSGGFGDEQFF.

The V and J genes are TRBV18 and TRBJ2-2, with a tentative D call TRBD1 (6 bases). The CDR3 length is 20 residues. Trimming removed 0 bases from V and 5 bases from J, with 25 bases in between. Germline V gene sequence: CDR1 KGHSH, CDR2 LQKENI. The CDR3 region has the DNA TGTGCCAGCTCACCACCGCCCGGCAGGGGTCCCTCCACGCCGACCGGGGAGCTGTTTTTT. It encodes CASSPPPGRGPSTPTGELFF.

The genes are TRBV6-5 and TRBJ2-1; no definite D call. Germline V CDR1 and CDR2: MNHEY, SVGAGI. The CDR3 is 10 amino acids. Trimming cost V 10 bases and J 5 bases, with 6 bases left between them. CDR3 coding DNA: TGTGCCACACAAGACAATGAGCAGTTCTTC. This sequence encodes CATQDNEQFF.

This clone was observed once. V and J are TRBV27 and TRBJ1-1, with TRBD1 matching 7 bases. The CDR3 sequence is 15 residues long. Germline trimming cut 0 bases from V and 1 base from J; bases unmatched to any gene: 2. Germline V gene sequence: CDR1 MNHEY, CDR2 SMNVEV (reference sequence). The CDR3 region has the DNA TGTGCCAGCAGTTTATCGCGGGACAGGAACACTGAAGCTTTCTTT. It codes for CASSLSRDRNTEAFF.

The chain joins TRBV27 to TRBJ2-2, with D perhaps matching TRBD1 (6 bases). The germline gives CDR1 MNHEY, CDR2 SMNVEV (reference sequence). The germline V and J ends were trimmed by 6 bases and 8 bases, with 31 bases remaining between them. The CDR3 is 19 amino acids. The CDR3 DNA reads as TGTGCCAGCAGCATAATCATCCCCCACGGGACAAGCTTTGCGGGGGAGCTGTTTTTT. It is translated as CASSIIIPHGTSFAGELFF.

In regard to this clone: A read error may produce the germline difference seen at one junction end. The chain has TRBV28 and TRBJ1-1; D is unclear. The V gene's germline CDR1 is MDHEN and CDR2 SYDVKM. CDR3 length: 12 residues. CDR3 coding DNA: TGCGCATCGGTGCGTGAAAACACTGAAGCTTTCTTT. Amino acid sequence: CASVRENTEAFF. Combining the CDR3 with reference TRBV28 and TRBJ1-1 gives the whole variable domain DVKVTQSSRYLVKRTGEKVFLECVQDMDHENMFWYRQDPGLGLRLIYFSYDVKMKEKGDIPEGYSVSREKKERFSLILESASTNQTSMYLCASVRENTEAFFGQGTRLTVV.

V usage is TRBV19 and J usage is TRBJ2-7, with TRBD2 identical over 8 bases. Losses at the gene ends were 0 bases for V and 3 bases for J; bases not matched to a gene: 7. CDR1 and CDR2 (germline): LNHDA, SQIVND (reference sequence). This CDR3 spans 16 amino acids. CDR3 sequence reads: CASSIDLWTSLYEQYF. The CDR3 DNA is TGTGCCAGTAGTATAGATCTGTGGACTAGCCTCTACGAGCAGTACTTC. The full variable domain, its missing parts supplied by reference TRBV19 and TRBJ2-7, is DGGITQSPKYLFRKEGQNVTLSCEQNLNHDAMYWYRQDPGQGLRLIYYSQIVNDFQKGDIAEGYSVSREKKESFPLTVTSAQKNPTAFYLCASSIDLWTSLYEQYFGPGTRLTVT.

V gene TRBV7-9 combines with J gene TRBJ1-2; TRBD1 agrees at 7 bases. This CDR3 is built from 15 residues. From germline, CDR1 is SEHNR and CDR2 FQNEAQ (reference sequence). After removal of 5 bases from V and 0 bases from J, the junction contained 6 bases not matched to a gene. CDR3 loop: CASSPRTGTNYGYTF. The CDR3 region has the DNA TGTGCCAGCAGCCCAAGGACAGGAACTAACTATGGCTACACCTTC.

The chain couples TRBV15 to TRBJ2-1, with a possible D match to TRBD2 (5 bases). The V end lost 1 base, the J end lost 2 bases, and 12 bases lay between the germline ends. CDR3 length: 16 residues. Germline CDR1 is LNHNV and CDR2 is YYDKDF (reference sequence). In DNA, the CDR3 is TGTGCCACCAGCAGAGGGGAGTCTATCGCCTACAATGAGCAGTTCTTC. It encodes CATSRGESIAYNEQFF.

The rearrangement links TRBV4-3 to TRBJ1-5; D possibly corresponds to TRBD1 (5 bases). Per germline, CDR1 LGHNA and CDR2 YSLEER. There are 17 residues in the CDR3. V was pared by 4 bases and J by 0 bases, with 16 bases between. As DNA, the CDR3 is TGCGCCAGCAGCCCTAGCGGCAGGGACTATAGCAATCAGCCCCAGCATTTT. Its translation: CASSPSGRDYSNQPQHF.

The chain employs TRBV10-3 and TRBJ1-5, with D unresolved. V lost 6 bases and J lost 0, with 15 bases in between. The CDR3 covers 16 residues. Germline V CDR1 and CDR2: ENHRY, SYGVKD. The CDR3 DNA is TGTGCCATCAGGGCCTTGATGGAGTTTAGCAATCAGCCCCAGCATTTT. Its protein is CAIRALMEFSNQPQHF.

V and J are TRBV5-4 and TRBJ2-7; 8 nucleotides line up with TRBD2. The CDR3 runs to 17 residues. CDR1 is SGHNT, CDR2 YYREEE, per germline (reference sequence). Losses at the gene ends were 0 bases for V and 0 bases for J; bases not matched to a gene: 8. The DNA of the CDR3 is TGTGCCAGCAGCTTGGAAAGGGCGGGGGGCAGCTCCTACGAGCAGTACTTC. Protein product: CASSLERAGGSSYEQYF.

The CDR3 loop reads CSAWEFGGYTF. DNA of the CDR3: TGCAGTGCATGGGAGTTCGGGGGCTACACCTTC. The chain joins TRBV20-1 to TRBJ1-2, with unresolved D. CDR1 is DFQATT and CDR2 is SNEGSKA in the germline V gene (reference sequence). CDR3 length: 11 amino acids. Trimming stripped 6 bases from V and 8 bases from J, with 13 bases between.